This T cell receptor (beta chain) was sequenced during a study of blood T cell repertoires in COVID-19. Background on the study: The United States, Italy and Spain provided the acute and convalescent COVID-19 samples. From T cells, B-cell-depleted T cells, or PBMCs came the material, which was cDNA or gDNA.

Under the authors' procedure: Reference gene primers were amplified, and this amplification served to estimate nucleated cell counts. Clones were sequenced by immunoSEQ multiplex PCR, and TCRdb holds only the in-frame ones, with some missing. V, J and clone size were drawn from that table, and D and trimming were deduced from the DNA. The sample includes 150,000 to 180,000 clones, roughly 78% of them seen just once. Germline values: CDR1 LGHNA, CDR2 YNFKEQ. The ends were cut back, 0 bases at V and 1 base at J, with 9 bases in the middle. This CDR3 is built from 16 residues. The rearrangement joins TRBV4-2 to TRBJ2-2, with D possibly being TRBD1 (6 bases). Sequenced input: peripheral blood. The receptor was isolated from a man of 80 years or more with acute or convalescent COVID-19. CDR3 sequence reads: CASSQEAGVNTGELFF. As DNA, the CDR3 is TGTGCCAGCAGCCAAGAAGCAGGGGTGAACACCGGGGAGCTGTTTTTT.